Described below is a single T cell receptor beta chain sequence and its context. Germline lookup yields CDR1 KGHDR and CDR2 SFDVKD. This CDR3 region has 14 residues. V lost 5 bases, J lost 3 bases, and 11 bases lay in between. The data originate from a study of control samples from healthy donors and cancer patients. Generated by immunoSEQ multiplex PCR, the TCRdb table keeps only in-frame clones and is missing some. The sample lists approximately 150,000 clones, around 90% seen once, with under 4% in the top ten. This sequence was found in a man aged 25 to 40 in good health. Sequencing used blood. V usage is TRBV24-1 and J usage is TRBJ2-3, with a tentative D call TRBD1 (5 bases). The CDR3 DNA sequence: TGTGCCACCAGTGGGGCAGGGTCAACAGATACGCAGTATTTT. Translated, it gives CATSGAGSTDTQYF.